Described below is a single T cell receptor (beta chain) sequence and its context. Its antigen remains unidentified. Clones were sequenced by immunoSEQ multiplex PCR, and TCRdb holds only the in-frame ones, with some missing. The data contain about 110,000 clones, 88% of them singletons. This sample was included in a study of identifying expanded T cells in peripheral blood. Study-level findings and limits: About 1.3 clones differed between technical replicates, versus approximately 16 and 20 over time.

This CDR3 is built from 15 residues. V was shortened by 4 bases and J by 2 bases, with 9 bases between the two germline ends. Germline V gives CDR1 LNHDA, CDR2 SQIVND (reference sequence). The rearrangement links TRBV19 to TRBJ2-6; TRBD1 might be the D (6 bases). Material for sequencing was blood. The TCR sequence derives from a person aged 18 to 75 in good health. CDR3 loop: CASSRPGAGANVLTF. CDR3 sequence (DNA): TGTGCCAGTAGTAGACCAGGGGCTGGGGCCAACGTCCTGACTTTC.